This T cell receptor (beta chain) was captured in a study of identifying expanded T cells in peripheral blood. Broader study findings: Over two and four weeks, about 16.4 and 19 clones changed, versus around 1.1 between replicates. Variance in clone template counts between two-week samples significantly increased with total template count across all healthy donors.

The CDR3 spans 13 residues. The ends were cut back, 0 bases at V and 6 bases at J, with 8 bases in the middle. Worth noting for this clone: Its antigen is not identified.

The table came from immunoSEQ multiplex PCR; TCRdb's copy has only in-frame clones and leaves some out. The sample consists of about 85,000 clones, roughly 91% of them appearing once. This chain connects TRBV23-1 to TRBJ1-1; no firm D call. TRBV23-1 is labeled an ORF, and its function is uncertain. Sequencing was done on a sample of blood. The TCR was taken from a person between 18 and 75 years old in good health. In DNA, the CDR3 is TGCGCCAGCAGTCAATCGTCCACCCCTGAAGCTTTCTTT. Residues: CASSQSSTPEAFF.